The rows below give T cell receptor beta chains drawn from one sample of a study of blood T cell repertoires in COVID-19. The method was immunoSEQ multiplex PCR; TCRdb's version includes in-frame clones alone and lacks a portion of them. The table records some 74,000 clones, around 88% of them present only once. Sequencing was performed on peripheral blood. These receptor sequences come from a woman at least 80 years old with acute or convalescent COVID-19. CDR3s include the opening cysteine and the closing phenylalanine or tryptophan. The D gene is left open where the match is weak. Clone size is given for some rows only: seen once, a few or many times, or a class if the clone is expanded.

cdr3_aa: CASSPGDRGVNYGYTF
cdr3_nt: TGCGCCAGCAGCCCGGGCGACAGGGGAGTTAACTATGGCTACACCTTC
d_call: TRBD1
v_call: TRBV5-1
clone_size: -
cdr3_length: 16
j_call: TRBJ1-2

cdr3_aa: CASGSDRVNEAFF
cdr3_nt: TGTGCTAGTGGTTCGGACAGGGTTAATGAAGCTTTCTTT
d_call: TRBD1
v_call: TRBV12-5
clone_size: once
cdr3_length: 13
j_call: TRBJ1-1

cdr3_aa: CASTTRGRAIQPQHF
cdr3_nt: TGTGCCAGCACCACACGTGGCAGGGCGATTCAGCCCCAGCATTTT
d_call: -
v_call: TRBV6-6
clone_size: -
cdr3_length: 15
j_call: TRBJ1-5

cdr3_aa: CASSQETSAHTDTQYF
cdr3_nt: TGCGCCAGCAGCCAAGAGACTAGCGCCCACACAGATACGCAGTATTTT
d_call: TRBD2
v_call: TRBV4-1
clone_size: -
cdr3_length: 16
j_call: TRBJ2-3

cdr3_aa: CASSLVTGLAYNEQFF
cdr3_nt: TGTGCCAGCAGCCTGGTCACGGGACTAGCCTACAATGAGCAGTTCTTC
d_call: TRBD2
v_call: TRBV3-1/TRBV3-2
clone_size: -
cdr3_length: 16
j_call: TRBJ2-1

cdr3_aa: CASSRQGGAFF
cdr3_nt: TGTGCCAGCAGTCGACAGGGTGGGGCTTTCTTT
d_call: TRBD1
v_call: TRBV6-2/TRBV6-3
clone_size: -
cdr3_length: 11
j_call: TRBJ1-1

cdr3_aa: CASSQDRGTDTQYF
cdr3_nt: TGTGCCAGCAGCCAAGATCGGGGGACAGATACGCAGTATTTT
d_call: -
v_call: TRBV14
clone_size: -
cdr3_length: 14
j_call: TRBJ2-3

cdr3_aa: CASSAWGGGGNTQYF
cdr3_nt: TGTGCCAGTAGTGCCTGGGGCGGGGGAGGAAATACGCAGTATTTT
d_call: TRBD2
v_call: TRBV19
clone_size: once
cdr3_length: 15
j_call: TRBJ2-3

cdr3_aa: CASSLAPITGTGELFF
cdr3_nt: TGTGCCAGCAGCTTGGCCCCAATTACAGGCACCGGGGAGCTGTTTTTT
d_call: -
v_call: TRBV5-8
clone_size: few
cdr3_length: 16
j_call: TRBJ2-2

cdr3_aa: CASSPRLAGPQETQYF
cdr3_nt: TGTGCCAGCTCTCCCCGACTAGCGGGGCCCCAAGAGACCCAGTACTTC
d_call: TRBD2
v_call: TRBV14
clone_size: -
cdr3_length: 16
j_call: TRBJ2-5

cdr3_aa: CASSLASGIYNEQFF
cdr3_nt: TGTGCCAGCAGCTTAGCTAGCGGGATTTACAATGAGCAGTTCTTC
d_call: TRBD2
v_call: TRBV11-2
clone_size: -
cdr3_length: 15
j_call: TRBJ2-1

cdr3_aa: CASSQREETYEQYF
cdr3_nt: TGCGCCAGCAGCCAGAGAGAAGAAACCTACGAGCAGTACTTC
d_call: -
v_call: TRBV4-1
clone_size: -
cdr3_length: 14
j_call: TRBJ2-7

cdr3_aa: CASTFGTGKYTGELFF
cdr3_nt: TGTGCCAGTACCTTTGGGACAGGGAAATACACCGGGGAGCTGTTTTTT
d_call: TRBD1
v_call: TRBV2
clone_size: -
cdr3_length: 16
j_call: TRBJ2-2

cdr3_aa: CASSERQGGEKLFF
cdr3_nt: TGTGCCAGCAGTGAAAGACAGGGAGGTGAAAAACTGTTTTTT
d_call: TRBD1
v_call: TRBV6-1
clone_size: -
cdr3_length: 14
j_call: TRBJ1-4

cdr3_aa: CASSFLLAGYNEQFF
cdr3_nt: TGTGCCAGCAGTTTTCTACTAGCGGGCTACAATGAGCAGTTCTTC
d_call: TRBD2
v_call: TRBV28
clone_size: few
cdr3_length: 15
j_call: TRBJ2-1

cdr3_aa: CASNQGQGAVETQYF
cdr3_nt: TGCGCCAGCAACCAGGGACAGGGGGCGGTTGAGACCCAGTACTTC
d_call: TRBD1
v_call: TRBV5-1
clone_size: once
cdr3_length: 15
j_call: TRBJ2-5